This TCR beta chain was sequenced for a study of T cells after posttransplantation cyclophosphamide. Study conclusions and caveats: Skin or GI-infiltrating T cells shared few TRB sequences with blood. Later post-transplant blood repertoires were often dominated by donor CD8+ memory clones.

Regarding this clone: Its cognate antigen is unknown.

The CDR3 length is 10 residues. The germline gives CDR1 KGHSH, CDR2 LQKENI. The germline V and J ends were trimmed by 6 bases and 5 bases, with 4 bases remaining between them. Profiling relied on immunoSEQ multiplex PCR, and the TCRdb table lists in-frame clones only, not all of them. The sample lists around 30,000 clones; about nine tenths were seen once. The sequencing sample was made of PBMCs. The sequence was obtained from a man aged 50-59 years. This sequence joins TRBV18 and TRBJ1-1; unclear D gene. CDR3 residues: CASSETEAFF. Here the CDR3 DNA reads TGTGCCAGCTCTGAGACTGAAGCTTTCTTT.